These 12 T cell receptor beta chains share one sample of origin, sequenced in a study of Graves' ophthalmopathy and Graves' hyperthyroidism. Amplification of TCR beta CDR3 regions used RNA transcripts. Second-round multiplex PCR came after a first-round RT-PCR that employed HTBI primers. TCRdb redid the calling of the multiplex PCR reads with MiXCR, one entry per CDR3 protein. The top ten clones hold more than 5.5% of a sample with hundreds of thousands of distinct CDR3 sequences, approximately 21% of them seen once. Material for sequencing was peripheral blood. These receptors were collected from a woman aged 18-29 years with stable Graves' hyperthyroidism. Some clones in this sample may be carry-over from other donors' samples.

This clonotype was detected only a few times. This sequence joins TRBV28 and TRBJ2-2, with 7 bases that match TRBD2. Trimming at V came to 7 bases and at J to 3 bases, leaving 8 bases not matched to a gene. This CDR3 comprises 15 residues. Per the germline V gene, CDR1 is MDHEN and CDR2 is SYDVKM. DNA of the CDR3: TGTGCCAGCACCCCTGGGGGGGGGTACACCGGGGAGCTGTTTTTT. This codes for CASTPGGGYTGELFF.

This clonotype was observed at least ten times. This chain joins TRBV12-3 or TRBV12-4 and TRBJ2-7, with TRBD1 matching over 9 bases. Trimming cost V 6 bases and J 3 bases; bases outside gene matches: 9. The CDR3 contains 15 residues. CDR3 in amino acids: CASRAPGTGFYEQYF. CDR3 sequence (DNA): TGTGCCAGCAGGGCCCCCGGGACAGGGTTCTACGAGCAGTACTTC.

In its sample, this clonotype was seen many times. The CDR3 nucleotides read TGCAGTGCTAGAGTTGGCGGGGGGGCGGTATGGGAGCAGTACTTC. Translation: CSARVGGGAVWEQYF. This chain connects TRBV20-1 to TRBJ2-7, with 9 nucleotides matching TRBD2. V was pared by 1 base and J by 7 bases, with 11 bases of the junction left unmatched. CDR1 and CDR2 from the germline V gene are DFQATT and SNEGSKA (reference sequence). CDR3 length: 15 amino acids.

In its sample, this clonotype was seen many times. This chain links TRBV7-9 with TRBJ1-1; 9 bases are a match to TRBD1. Germline CDR1 is SEHNR and CDR2 is FQNEAQ (reference sequence). There are 17 residues in the CDR3. V shed 1 base and J 0 bases; nucleotides not matched to a gene: 6. In DNA, the CDR3 is TGTGCCAGCAGCTTAGGTGGGACAGGGAGGTTGAACACTGAAGCTTTCTTT. Its protein product is CASSLGGTGRLNTEAFF.

The V call is TRBV5-8, the J call TRBJ1-1; 9 bases align to TRBD1. V shed 9 bases, J shed 0 bases, and the junction held 6 bases outside the gene matches. This CDR3 region has 14 residues. The germline CDR1 and CDR2 sequences are SGHTS and YDEGEE. The CDR3 protein is CAIAQGAMNTEAFF. The CDR3 bases are TGTGCCATCGCACAGGGGGCCATGAACACTGAAGCTTTCTTT.

This chain links TRBV6-2 or TRBV6-3 with TRBJ2-7; the match to TRBD1 covers 9 bases. The CDR3 has 14 amino acids. The ends lost 2 bases at V and 4 bases at J; junction bases unmatched: 3. Looked up from germline, CDR1 is MNHEY and CDR2 is SVGEGT. The CDR3 protein is CASSYGDRVYEQYF. The CDR3 bases are TGTGCCAGCAGTTACGGGGACAGGGTGTACGAGCAGTACTTC.

This clonotype was detected many times. J is TRBJ1-2 and V is TRBV20-1; no clear D gene. Germline V lookup: CDR1 DFQATT, CDR2 SNEGSKA (reference sequence). Trimming took off 4 bases at V and 0 bases at J, with 9 bases between the two ends. This CDR3 has 13 amino acids. CDR3 sequence (DNA): TGCAGTGCTAAGGACCCAGCTAACTATGGCTACACCTTC. Amino acid sequence: CSAKDPANYGYTF.

At least ten counts were recorded for this clonotype. The chain uses TRBV13 and TRBJ2-7; D is unclear. This CDR3 has 14 amino acids. Trimming took off 2 bases at V and 2 bases at J, with 10 bases between the two ends. Germline CDR1 and CDR2: PRHDT and FYEKMQ (reference sequence). In nucleotides, the CDR3 is TGTGCCAGCAGCTTAAGAGGAAACCCCTACGAGCAGTACTTC. Encoded protein: CASSLRGNPYEQYF.

This clonotype was observed many times. The chain uses TRBV5-1 and TRBJ1-2, with D maybe TRBD1 (6 bases). CDR3 size: 14 residues. Germline V gene sequence: CDR1 SGHRS, CDR2 YFSETQ. The ends were cut back, 6 bases at V and 0 bases at J, with 12 bases in the middle. The CDR3 region has the DNA TGCGCCAGCACTCGGGACACCTCTAACTATGGCTACACCTTC. Translating gives CASTRDTSNYGYTF.

This clonotype has ten or more counts. The V gene is TRBV5-5, the J gene TRBJ2-4, with unresolved D. Germline lookup yields CDR1 SGHKS and CDR2 YYEKEE (reference sequence). Trimming removed 0 bases from V and 8 bases from J, with 6 bases in between. This CDR3 has 12 amino acids. The CDR3 region is CASSLAGDIQYF. The CDR3 DNA is TGTGCCAGCAGCTTGGCTGGTGACATTCAGTACTTC.

This clonotype was seen just once. The conserved phenylalanine or tryptophan normally closing the CDR3 is absent here, so this likely arose from a read error. The chain uses TRBV6-4 and TRBJ1-2; D is possibly TRBD1 (5 bases). The CDR3 loop spans 17 amino acids. V dropped 6 bases and J dropped 1 base, with 21 bases sitting between them. Germline CDR1 reads MRHNA; CDR2 reads SNTAGT. CDR3 bases: TGTGCCAGCAGGGACACTTCGAAGCGTTTCGGTAACTATGGCTACACCTAC. Translation: CASRDTSKRFGNYGYTY.

This clonotype was picked up many times. The V call is TRBV29-1, the J call TRBJ1-2; tentative D call: TRBD1 (6 bases). The V end lost 7 bases, the J end lost 4 bases, and 25 bases lay between the germline ends. This CDR3 region has 16 residues. Germline V gene sequence: CDR1 SQVTM, CDR2 ANQGSEA. CDR3 DNA sequence: TGCAGCGCGGACCCCGGGACATCCCGTGGGACCTATGGCTACACCTTC. Protein sequence: CSADPGTSRGTYGYTF.